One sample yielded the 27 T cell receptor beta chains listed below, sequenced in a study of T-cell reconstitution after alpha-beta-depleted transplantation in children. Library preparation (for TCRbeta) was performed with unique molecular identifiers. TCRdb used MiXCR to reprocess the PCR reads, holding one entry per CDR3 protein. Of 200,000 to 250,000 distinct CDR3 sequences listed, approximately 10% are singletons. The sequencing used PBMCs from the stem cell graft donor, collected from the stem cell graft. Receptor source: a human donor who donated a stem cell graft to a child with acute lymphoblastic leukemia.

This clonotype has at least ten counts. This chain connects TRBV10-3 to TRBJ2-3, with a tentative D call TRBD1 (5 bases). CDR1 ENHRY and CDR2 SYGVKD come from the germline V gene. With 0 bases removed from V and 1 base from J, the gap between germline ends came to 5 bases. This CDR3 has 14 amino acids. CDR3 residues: CAISESTGTDTQYF. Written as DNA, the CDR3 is TGTGCCATCAGTGAGTCGACAGGCACAGATACGCAGTATTTT.

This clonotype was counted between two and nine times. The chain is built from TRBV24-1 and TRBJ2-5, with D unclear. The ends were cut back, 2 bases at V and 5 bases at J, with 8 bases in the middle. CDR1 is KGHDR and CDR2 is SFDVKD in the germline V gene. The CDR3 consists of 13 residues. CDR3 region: CATSDSMWETQYF. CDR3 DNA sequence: TGTGCCACCAGTGATTCCATGTGGGAGACCCAGTACTTC.

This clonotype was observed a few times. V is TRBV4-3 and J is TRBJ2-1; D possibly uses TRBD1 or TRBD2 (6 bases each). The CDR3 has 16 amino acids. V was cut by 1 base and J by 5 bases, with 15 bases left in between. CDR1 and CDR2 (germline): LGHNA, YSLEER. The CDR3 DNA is TGCGCCAGCAGCCAAGTAGGGGGGTCCCTGAACAATGAGCAGTTCTTC. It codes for CASSQVGGSLNNEQFF.

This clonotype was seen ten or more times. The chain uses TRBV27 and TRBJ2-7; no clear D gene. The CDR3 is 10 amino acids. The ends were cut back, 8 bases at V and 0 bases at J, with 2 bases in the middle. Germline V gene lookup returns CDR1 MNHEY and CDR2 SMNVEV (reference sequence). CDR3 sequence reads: CASFSYEQYF. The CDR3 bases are TGTGCCAGCTTCTCCTACGAGCAGTACTTC.

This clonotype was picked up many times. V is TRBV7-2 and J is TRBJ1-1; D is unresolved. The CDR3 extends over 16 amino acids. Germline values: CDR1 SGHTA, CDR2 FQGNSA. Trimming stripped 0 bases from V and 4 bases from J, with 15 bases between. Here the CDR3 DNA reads TGTGCCAGCAGCTTAGCGTTTCCGGGGATGGGCACTGAAGCTTTCTTT. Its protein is CASSLAFPGMGTEAFF.

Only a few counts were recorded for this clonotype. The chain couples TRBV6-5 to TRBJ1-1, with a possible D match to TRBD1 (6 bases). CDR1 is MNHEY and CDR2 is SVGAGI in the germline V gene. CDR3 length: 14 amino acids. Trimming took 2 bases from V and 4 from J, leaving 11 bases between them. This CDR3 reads CASSYAGDGTEAFF. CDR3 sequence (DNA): TGTGCCAGCAGTTACGCAGGGGATGGCACTGAAGCTTTCTTT.

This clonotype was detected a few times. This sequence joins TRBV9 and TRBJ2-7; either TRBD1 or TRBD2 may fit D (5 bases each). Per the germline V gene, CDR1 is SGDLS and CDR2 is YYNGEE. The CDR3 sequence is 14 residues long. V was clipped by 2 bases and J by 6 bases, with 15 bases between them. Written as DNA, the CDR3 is TGTGCCAGCAGCGTTGGGACCATACCTATCGAGCAGTACTTC. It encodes CASSVGTIPIEQYF. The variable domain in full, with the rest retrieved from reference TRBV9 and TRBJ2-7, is DSGVTQTPKHLITATGQRVTLRCSPRSGDLSVYWYQQSLDQGLQFLIQYYNGEERAKGNILERFSAQQFPDLHSELNLSSLELGDSALYFCASSVGTIPIEQYFGPGTRLTVT.

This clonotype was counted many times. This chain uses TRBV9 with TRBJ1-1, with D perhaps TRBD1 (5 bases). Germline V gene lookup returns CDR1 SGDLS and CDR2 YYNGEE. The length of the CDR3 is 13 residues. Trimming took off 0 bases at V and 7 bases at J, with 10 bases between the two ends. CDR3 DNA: TGTGCCAGCAGCGTAGTCGACAGCTATGAAGCTTTCTTT. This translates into CASSVVDSYEAFF.

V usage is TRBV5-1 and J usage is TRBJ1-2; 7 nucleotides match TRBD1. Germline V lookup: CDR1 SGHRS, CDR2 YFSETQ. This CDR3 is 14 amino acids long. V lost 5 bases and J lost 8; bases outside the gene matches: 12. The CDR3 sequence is CASRQEQGTWGYTF. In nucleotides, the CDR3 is TGCGCCAGCAGGCAAGAACAGGGGACCTGGGGCTACACCTTC.

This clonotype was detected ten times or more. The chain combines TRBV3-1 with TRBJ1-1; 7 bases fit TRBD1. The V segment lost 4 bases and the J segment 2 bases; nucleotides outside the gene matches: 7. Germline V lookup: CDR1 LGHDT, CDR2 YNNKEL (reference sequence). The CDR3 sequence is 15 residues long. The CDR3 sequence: CASSLEGQLNTEAFF. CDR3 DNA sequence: TGTGCCAGCAGCCTAGAGGGACAGTTAAACACTGAAGCTTTCTTT.

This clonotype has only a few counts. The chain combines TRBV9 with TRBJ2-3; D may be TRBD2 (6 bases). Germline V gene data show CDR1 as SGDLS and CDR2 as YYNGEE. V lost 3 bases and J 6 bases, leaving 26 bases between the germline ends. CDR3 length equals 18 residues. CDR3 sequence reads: CASSDPEPFVASADTQYF. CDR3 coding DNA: TGTGCCAGCAGCGACCCTGAACCCTTCGTGGCTAGCGCTGATACGCAGTATTTT. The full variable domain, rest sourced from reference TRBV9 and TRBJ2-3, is DSGVTQTPKHLITATGQRVTLRCSPRSGDLSVYWYQQSLDQGLQFLIQYYNGEERAKGNILERFSAQQFPDLHSELNLSSLELGDSALYFCASSDPEPFVASADTQYFGPGTRLTVL.

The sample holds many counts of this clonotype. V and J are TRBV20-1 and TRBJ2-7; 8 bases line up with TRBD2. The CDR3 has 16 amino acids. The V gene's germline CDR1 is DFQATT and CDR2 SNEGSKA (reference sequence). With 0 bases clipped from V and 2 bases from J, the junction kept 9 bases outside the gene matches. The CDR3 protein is CSARDGGGLKTYEQYF. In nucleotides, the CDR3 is TGCAGTGCTAGAGATGGCGGGGGGCTTAAAACCTACGAGCAGTACTTC.

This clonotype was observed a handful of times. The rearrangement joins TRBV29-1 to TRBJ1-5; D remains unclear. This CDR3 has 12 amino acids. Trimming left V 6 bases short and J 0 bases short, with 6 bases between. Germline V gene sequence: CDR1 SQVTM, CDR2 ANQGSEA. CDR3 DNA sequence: TGCAGCGTCCTGTATAGCAATCAGCCCCAGCATTTT. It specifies CSVLYSNQPQHF.

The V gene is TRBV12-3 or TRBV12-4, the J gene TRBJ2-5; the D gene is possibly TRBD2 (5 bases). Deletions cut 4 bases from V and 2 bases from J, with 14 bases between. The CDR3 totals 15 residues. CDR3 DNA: TGTGCCAGCAGTTCCGGGATTATTGGGCAAGAGACCCAGTACTTC. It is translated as CASSSGIIGQETQYF.

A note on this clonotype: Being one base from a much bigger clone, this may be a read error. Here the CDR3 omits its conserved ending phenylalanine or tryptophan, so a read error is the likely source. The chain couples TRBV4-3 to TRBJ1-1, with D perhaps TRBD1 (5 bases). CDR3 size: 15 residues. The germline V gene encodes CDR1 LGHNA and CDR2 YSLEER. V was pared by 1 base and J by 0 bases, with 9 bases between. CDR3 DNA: TGCGCCAGCAGCCAAGGCGACAGTCTGAACACTGAAGCTTTCGTT. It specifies CASSQGDSLNTEAFV.

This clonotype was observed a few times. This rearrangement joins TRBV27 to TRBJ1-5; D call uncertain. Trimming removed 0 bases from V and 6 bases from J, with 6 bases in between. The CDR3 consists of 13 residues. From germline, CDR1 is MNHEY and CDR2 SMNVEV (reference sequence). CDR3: CASSLSSSQPQHF. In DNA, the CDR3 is TGTGCCAGCAGTTTATCGTCGAGTCAGCCCCAGCATTTT.

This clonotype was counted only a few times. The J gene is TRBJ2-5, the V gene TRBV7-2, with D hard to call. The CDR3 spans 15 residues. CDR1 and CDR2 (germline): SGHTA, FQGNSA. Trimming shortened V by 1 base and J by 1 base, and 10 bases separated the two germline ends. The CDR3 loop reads CASSLDPLGQETQYF. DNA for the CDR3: TGTGCCAGCAGCTTAGATCCCCTCGGCCAAGAGACCCAGTACTTC. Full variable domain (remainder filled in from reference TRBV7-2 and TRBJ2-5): GAGVSQSPSNKVTEKGKDVELRCDPISGHTALYWYRQSLGQGLEFLIYFQGNSAPDKSGLPSDRFSAERTGGSVSTLTIQRTQQEDSAVYLCASSLDPLGQETQYFGPGTRLLVL.

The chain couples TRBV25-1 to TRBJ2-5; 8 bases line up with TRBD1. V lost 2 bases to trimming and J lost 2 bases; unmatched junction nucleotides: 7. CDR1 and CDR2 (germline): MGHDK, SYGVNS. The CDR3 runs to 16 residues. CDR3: CASSEPGQELQETQYF. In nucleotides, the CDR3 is TGTGCCAGCAGTGAACCGGGACAGGAGCTACAAGAGACCCAGTACTTC.

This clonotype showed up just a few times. The DNA of the CDR3 is TGCGCCAGCAGCTTGAGACTAGAATCCTACAATGAGCAGTTCTTC. It codes for CASSLRLESYNEQFF. This chain connects TRBV5-1 to TRBJ2-1; D possibly corresponds to TRBD2 (6 bases). Germline loops: CDR1 SGHRS, CDR2 YFSETQ. V was pared by 1 base and J by 1 base, with 9 bases between. The CDR3 is made up of 15 amino acids.

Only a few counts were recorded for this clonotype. The chain's CDR3 is CAISESTQGQSGYTF. The CDR3 DNA follows: TGTGCCATCAGTGAGTCGACTCAGGGGCAGTCTGGCTACACCTTC. The chain couples TRBV10-3 to TRBJ1-2, with a possible D match to TRBD1 (6 bases). Trimming cost V 0 bases and J 7 bases, with 15 bases left between them. This CDR3 contains 15 residues. CDR1 and CDR2 from the germline V gene are ENHRY and SYGVKD.

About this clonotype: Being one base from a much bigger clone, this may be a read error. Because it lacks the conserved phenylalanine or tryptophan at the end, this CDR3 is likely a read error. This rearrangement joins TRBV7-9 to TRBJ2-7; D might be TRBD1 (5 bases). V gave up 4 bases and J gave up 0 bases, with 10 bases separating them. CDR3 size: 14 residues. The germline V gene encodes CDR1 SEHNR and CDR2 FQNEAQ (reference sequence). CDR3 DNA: TGTGCCAGCAGCTCTGACAGTCCCTCCTACGAGCAGTACTAC. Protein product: CASSSDSPSYEQYY.

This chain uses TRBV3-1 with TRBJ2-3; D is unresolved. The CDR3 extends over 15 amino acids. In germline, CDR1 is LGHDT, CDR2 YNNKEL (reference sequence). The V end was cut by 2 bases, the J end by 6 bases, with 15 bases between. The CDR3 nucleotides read TGTGCCAGCAGCCAACTAGGGATAGCATCCGATACGCAGTATTTT. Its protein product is CASSQLGIASDTQYF.

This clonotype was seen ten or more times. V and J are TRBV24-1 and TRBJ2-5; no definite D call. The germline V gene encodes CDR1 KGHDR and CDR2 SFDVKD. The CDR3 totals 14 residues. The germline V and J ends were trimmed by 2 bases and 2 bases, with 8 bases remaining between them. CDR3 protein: CATSDSLRQETQYF. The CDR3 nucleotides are TGTGCCACCAGTGATTCTCTCCGACAAGAGACCCAGTACTTC.

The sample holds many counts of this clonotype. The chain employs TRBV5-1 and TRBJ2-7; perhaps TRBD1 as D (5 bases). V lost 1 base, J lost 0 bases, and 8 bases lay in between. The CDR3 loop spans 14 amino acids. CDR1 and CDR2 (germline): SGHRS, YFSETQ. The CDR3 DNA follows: TGCGCCAGCAGCTTGACAGGAGCCTCCTACGAGCAGTACTTC. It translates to CASSLTGASYEQYF.

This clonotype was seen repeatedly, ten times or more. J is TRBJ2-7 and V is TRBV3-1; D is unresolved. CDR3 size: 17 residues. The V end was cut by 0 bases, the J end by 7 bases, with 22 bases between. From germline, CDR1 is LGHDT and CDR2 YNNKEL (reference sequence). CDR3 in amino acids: CASSQEGLGVRWSEQYF. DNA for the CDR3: TGTGCCAGCAGCCAAGAGGGCCTGGGCGTCCGGTGGTCGGAGCAGTACTTC.

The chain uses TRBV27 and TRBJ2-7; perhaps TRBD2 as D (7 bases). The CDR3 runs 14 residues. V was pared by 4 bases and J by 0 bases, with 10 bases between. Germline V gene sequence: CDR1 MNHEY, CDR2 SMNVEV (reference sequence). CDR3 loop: CASSSRGASYEQYF. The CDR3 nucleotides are TGTGCCAGCAGTTCCCGGGGGGCCTCCTACGAGCAGTACTTC.

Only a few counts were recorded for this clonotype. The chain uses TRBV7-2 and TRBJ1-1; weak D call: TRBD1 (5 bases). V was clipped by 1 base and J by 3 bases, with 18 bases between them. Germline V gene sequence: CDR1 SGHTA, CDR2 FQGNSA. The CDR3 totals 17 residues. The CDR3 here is CASSLVGSPGRHTEAFF. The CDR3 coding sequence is TGTGCCAGCAGCTTAGTGGGCAGTCCGGGGCGCCACACTGAAGCTTTCTTT. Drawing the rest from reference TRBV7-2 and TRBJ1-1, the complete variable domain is GAGVSQSPSNKVTEKGKDVELRCDPISGHTALYWYRQSLGQGLEFLIYFQGNSAPDKSGLPSDRFSAERTGGSVSTLTIQRTQQEDSAVYLCASSLVGSPGRHTEAFFGQGTRLTVV.